The 30 T cell receptor beta chains given below trace back to one sample, sequenced in a study of regulatory T cells in long-lasting Graves disease. CDR3-region Arm-PCR and iRepertoire HTBI primers produced the TCR beta libraries. TCRdb ran MiXCR on the multiplex PCR reads and lists one entry per CDR3 protein. The sample contains about 460,000 distinct CDR3 sequences, roughly 23% of which appear only once. Time point reported: persistent/refractory GD, antithyroid drugs over 5 years with positive TRAb. PBMC-extracted RNA yielded the TCR library. Specimen: peripheral blood mononuclear cells (PBMCs), collected when the disease was refractory, from a patient treated with antithyroid drugs. These receptors were collected from a female donor with Graves disease.

The rearrangement joins TRBV27 to TRBJ2-7; 7 bases agree with TRBD1. Germline-derived CDR1 and CDR2 are MNHEY and SMNVEV (reference sequence). V was pared by 9 bases and J by 5 bases, with 13 bases of the junction left unmatched. The CDR3 has 14 residues. The CDR3 nucleotides are TGTGCCAGTAATATGTACAGGGGCGAGGACGAGCAGTACTTC. Its protein is CASNMYRGEDEQYF.

This clonotype was observed at least ten times. This chain links TRBV28 with TRBJ2-4, with 10 bases matching TRBD1. Germline lookup yields CDR1 MDHEN and CDR2 SYDVKM. The CDR3 length is 15 residues. After removal of 7 bases from V and 6 bases from J, the junction contained 9 bases not matched to a gene. CDR3 protein: CASNGQGGKLNIQYF. CDR3 bases: TGTGCCAGCAACGGACAGGGGGGAAAATTAAACATTCAGTACTTC.

The chain recombines TRBV11-3 with TRBJ2-7, with D unresolved. The CDR3 has 11 amino acids. In germline, CDR1 is SGHNT, CDR2 YENEEA. V gave up 4 bases and J gave up 9 bases, with 10 bases separating them. Written as DNA, the CDR3 is TGTGCCAGCAGCTCCCTCAGCGCGCAGTACTTC. It codes for CASSSLSAQYF.

The rearrangement joins TRBV4-1 to TRBJ1-1; no clear D gene. Germline-derived CDR1 and CDR2 are MGHRA and YSYEKL. Trimming removed 3 bases from V and 5 bases from J, with 13 bases in between. The CDR3 has 14 amino acids. CDR3 sequence reads: CASSHPGSPTEAFF. For the CDR3, the DNA is TGCGCCAGCAGCCATCCCGGGTCCCCGACTGAAGCTTTCTTT.

The chain recombines TRBV5-6 with TRBJ1-4; 11 bases fit TRBD1. Unmatched junction bases numbered 8, after V lost 3 bases and J lost 4 bases. The V gene's germline CDR1 is SGHDT and CDR2 YYEEEE. CDR3 length: 17 residues. The CDR3 region is CASSSGQGVPLNEKLFF. The CDR3 region has the DNA TGTGCCAGCAGCTCGGGACAGGGGGTTCCCCTTAATGAAAAACTGTTTTTT.

This clonotype showed up just a few times. This sequence joins TRBV7-2 and TRBJ2-1, with 10 bases lining up with TRBD2. The CDR3 consists of 15 residues. V trimming: 5 bases; J trimming: 5 bases; junction bases outside the gene matches: 6. CDR1 and CDR2 (germline): SGHTA, FQGNSA. The CDR3: CASSKPGLANNEQFF. CDR3 nucleotide sequence: TGTGCCAGCAGCAAACCGGGACTAGCGAACAATGAGCAGTTCTTC.

V and J are TRBV2 and TRBJ2-3; D call uncertain. From germline, CDR1 is SNHLY and CDR2 FYNNEI. The ends were cut back, 8 bases at V and 7 bases at J, with 13 bases in the middle. CDR3 length: 12 amino acids. The CDR3 is CASLTGVYTQYF. The CDR3 DNA reads as TGTGCCAGCCTAACCGGAGTCTATACGCAGTATTTT.

On this clonotype: No conserved phenylalanine or tryptophan is present at the end of the CDR3, so a read error is the likely explanation. The genes are TRBV28 and TRBJ2-7; possible D gene TRBD1, 7 bases. The CDR3 extends over 13 amino acids. Per the germline V gene, CDR1 is MDHEN and CDR2 is SYDVKM. Between the trimmed V and J ends, which lost 4 bases and 3 bases, there was a span of 10 bases. The CDR3 coding sequence is TGTGCCAGCAGTTCGGGGGACAGCTACGAGCAGTACCTC. It yields the protein CASSSGDSYEQYL.

The rearrangement links TRBV10-3 to TRBJ2-7; D remains ambiguous. V dropped 3 bases and J dropped 1 base, with 10 bases sitting between them. Germline V gives CDR1 ENHRY, CDR2 SYGVKD. The CDR3 totals 14 residues. CDR3: CAISDVTESYEQYF. In DNA, the CDR3 is TGTGCCATCAGTGATGTAACGGAGTCCTACGAGCAGTACTTC.

This clonotype was seen many times. The V call is TRBV28, the J call TRBJ1-6; D not resolved. V was cut by 6 bases and J by 10 bases, with 16 bases left in between. The germline V gene has CDR1 MDHEN and CDR2 SYDVKM. CDR3 length: 14 residues. CDR3: CASRSSERNSPLHF. CDR3 DNA: TGTGCCAGCAGATCCTCTGAGAGGAACTCACCCCTCCACTTT. Complete variable domain (other parts from reference TRBV28 and TRBJ1-6): DVKVTQSSRYLVKRTGEKVFLECVQDMDHENMFWYRQDPGLGLRLIYFSYDVKMKEKGDIPEGYSVSREKKERFSLILESASTNQTSMYLCASRSSERNSPLHFGNGTRLTVT.

This clonotype came up many times. The V and J genes are TRBV6-1 and TRBJ1-1, with TRBD1 as a possible D gene (5 bases). The ends were cut back, 7 bases at V and 3 bases at J, with 12 bases in the middle. From germline, CDR1 is MNHNS and CDR2 SASEGT. The CDR3 length is 13 residues. The CDR3 region has the DNA TGTGCCAGCATGGGGGTCTGGGACACTGAAGCTTTCTTT. Residues: CASMGVWDTEAFF.

There are a few counts of this clonotype. V gene TRBV5-6 combines with J gene TRBJ2-1, with D perhaps TRBD2 (5 bases). Trimming removed 3 bases at V and 10 bases at J, with 11 bases between. This CDR3 region has 12 residues. Germline loops: CDR1 SGHDT, CDR2 YYEEEE. The chain's CDR3 is CASSSYRGEQFF. As DNA, the CDR3 is TGTGCCAGCAGCTCATACCGGGGAGAGCAGTTCTTC.

The chain has TRBV20-1 and TRBJ1-2; the D gene is possibly TRBD1 (5 bases). The germline CDR1 and CDR2 sequences are DFQATT and SNEGSKA (reference sequence). Trimming cost V 5 bases and J 1 base, with 11 bases left between them. This CDR3 has 13 residues. The CDR3 nucleotides read TGCAGTGCTGGGACGGTCCTTAACTATGGCTACACCTTC. It codes for CSAGTVLNYGYTF.

The sample holds a few counts of this clonotype. The J gene is TRBJ1-2, the V gene TRBV5-5; no clear D. This CDR3 has 13 residues. V was shortened by 1 base and J by 8 bases, with 12 bases between the two germline ends. From germline, CDR1 is SGHKS and CDR2 YYEKEE (reference sequence). The CDR3 bases are TGTGCCAGCAGCTTGAGGCCCCGAGAAGGCTACACCTTC. Translated: CASSLRPREGYTF.

The chain has TRBV24-1 and TRBJ1-4; 9 positions agree with TRBD1. The CDR3 is 17 amino acids. Germline CDR1 and CDR2: KGHDR and SFDVKD. V lost 1 base to trimming and J lost 5 bases; unmatched junction nucleotides: 7. The CDR3 sequence: CATSDFGTGKKNEKLFF. The DNA of the CDR3 is TGTGCCACCAGTGATTTCGGGACAGGGAAAAAGAATGAAAAACTGTTTTTT.

V usage is TRBV20-1 and J usage is TRBJ2-5, with TRBD2 matching over 14 bases. The length of the CDR3 is 14 residues. Germline loops: CDR1 DFQATT, CDR2 SNEGSKA (reference sequence). V shed 6 bases and J 5 bases; nucleotides not matched to a gene: 5. CDR3: CSATSGGAVETQYF. The DNA of the CDR3 is TGCAGTGCGACTAGCGGGGGGGCGGTCGAGACCCAGTACTTC.

At least ten counts were recorded for this clonotype. The chain employs TRBV27 and TRBJ1-2; D not certain. Germline CDR1 MNHEY, CDR2 SMNVEV (reference sequence). V was shortened by 2 bases and J by 6 bases, with 16 bases between the two germline ends. There are 15 residues in the CDR3. CDR3 coding DNA: TGTGCCAGCAGTTTAAGGGCAGGCCATCCTCATGGCTACACCTTC. Translating gives CASSLRAGHPHGYTF.

This rearrangement joins TRBV19 to TRBJ2-7; D may be TRBD1 or TRBD2 (5 bases each). The V end lost 1 base, the J end lost 2 bases, and 15 bases lay between the germline ends. The CDR3 runs 16 residues. Germline V CDR1 and CDR2: LNHDA, SQIVND (reference sequence). CDR3 sequence (DNA): TGTGCCAGTAGTATAGGGGCCCGGGACGGCGCCTACGAGCAGTACTTC. Its translation is CASSIGARDGAYEQYF. Looking up the rest from reference TRBV19 and TRBJ2-7 gives the full variable domain: DGGITQSPKYLFRKEGQNVTLSCEQNLNHDAMYWYRQDPGQGLRLIYYSQIVNDFQKGDIAEGYSVSREKKESFPLTVTSAQKNPTAFYLCASSIGARDGAYEQYFGPGTRLTVT.

This chain connects TRBV6-1 to TRBJ1-5, with D perhaps matching TRBD1 (6 bases). V was pared by 6 bases and J by 4 bases, with 16 bases between. This CDR3 is 15 amino acids long. Germline lookup yields CDR1 MNHNS and CDR2 SASEGT. CDR3 protein: CASRPRTATNQPQHF. Written as DNA, the CDR3 is TGTGCCAGCAGACCCCGGACAGCCACTAATCAGCCCCAGCATTTT.

This clonotype was recorded a few times. The chain employs TRBV19 and TRBJ2-4, with 8 bases lining up with TRBD2. Per the germline V gene, CDR1 is LNHDA and CDR2 is SQIVND (reference sequence). Germline trimming cut 4 bases from V and 5 bases from J; bases unmatched to any gene: 7. The CDR3 runs to 15 residues. The CDR3 coding sequence is TGTGCCAGTAGTACAGGGGCGGGGGGAGAAAACATTCAGTACTTC. The encoded protein is CASSTGAGGENIQYF.

This clonotype has a count of ten or more. The rearrangement uses TRBV12-3 or TRBV12-4 and TRBJ2-5, with 12 bases identical to TRBD1. The CDR3 sequence is 16 residues long. V shed 6 bases, J shed 5 bases, and the junction held 10 bases outside the gene matches. The DNA of the CDR3 is TGTGCCAGCAGCGCCGGGACAGGGGGCGTAGGGGAGACCCAGTACTTC. It encodes CASSAGTGGVGETQYF.

This clonotype was detected a few times. This rearrangement joins TRBV10-3 to TRBJ1-1; 9 positions match TRBD1. The CDR3 sequence is 13 residues long. Germline-derived CDR1 and CDR2 are ENHRY and SYGVKD. Trimming at V came to 11 bases and at J to 7 bases, leaving 11 bases not matched to a gene. CDR3 bases: TGTGCCTCCCGGACAGGGGAAGGTGTTGAAGCTTTCTTT. The encoded protein is CASRTGEGVEAFF.

This clonotype was picked up many times. V and J are TRBV6-2 or TRBV6-3 and TRBJ2-5; D is perhaps TRBD1 (8 bases). The CDR3 consists of 15 residues. Trimming cost V 2 bases and J 5 bases, with 15 bases left between them. Germline CDR1 MNHEY, CDR2 SVGEGT. The CDR3 loop reads CASSYNLQGGETQYF. The CDR3 DNA follows: TGTGCCAGCAGTTACAACTTACAGGGGGGGGAGACCCAGTACTTC.

This clonotype occurred many times. V is TRBV7-2 and J is TRBJ2-7, with D uncertain. This CDR3 is built from 12 residues. Deletions cut 5 bases from V and 3 bases from J, with 8 bases between. In germline, CDR1 is SGHTA, CDR2 FQGNSA. The CDR3 here is CASSLRFYEQYF. The CDR3 DNA is TGTGCCAGCAGCCTAAGATTCTACGAGCAGTACTTC. The full variable domain, in which reference TRBV7-2 and TRBJ2-7 provide the parts outside the CDR3, is GAGVSQSPSNKVTEKGKDVELRCDPISGHTALYWYRQSLGQGLEFLIYFQGNSAPDKSGLPSDRFSAERTGGSVSTLTIQRTQQEDSAVYLCASSLRFYEQYFGPGTRLTVT.

This clonotype was counted ten times or more. The chain has TRBV12-3 or TRBV12-4 and TRBJ1-5; D is unresolved. Trimming took off 4 bases at V and 0 bases at J, with 10 bases between the two ends. The CDR3 is 15 residues long. The CDR3 protein is CASSSSWYSNQPQHF. CDR3 nucleotides: TGTGCCAGCAGTTCGAGCTGGTATAGCAATCAGCCCCAGCATTTT.

This chain joins TRBV19 and TRBJ1-6; 9 bases line up with TRBD1. The CDR3 contains 15 residues. CDR1 and CDR2 from the germline V gene are LNHDA and SQIVND (reference sequence). Germline trimming cut 5 bases from V and 9 bases from J; bases unmatched to any gene: 8. CDR3 DNA: TGTGCCAGTAGTGCCCTTCGGGACAGGGCTTCACCCCTCCACTTT. Protein: CASSALRDRASPLHF.

This clonotype was seen more than once but under ten times. The chain has TRBV20-1 and TRBJ2-5; 8 bases align to TRBD2. The V segment lost 4 bases and the J segment 10 bases; nucleotides outside the gene matches: 8. CDR1 is DFQATT, CDR2 SNEGSKA, per germline (reference sequence). The CDR3 sequence is 12 residues long. CDR3 coding DNA: TGCAGTGCTACGACTAGCGCCCCCGGCCAGTACTTC. It is translated as CSATTSAPGQYF.

This clonotype came up a few times. The J gene is TRBJ2-7, the V gene TRBV7-2; the D call may be TRBD1 or TRBD2 (5 bases each). Germline CDR1 reads SGHTA; CDR2 reads FQGNSA. The CDR3 extends over 14 amino acids. Trimming stripped 3 bases from V and 4 bases from J, with 13 bases between. The CDR3 DNA is TGTGCCAGCAGCTTTGGGGGTATCGGTTACGAGCAGTACTTC. The encoded protein is CASSFGGIGYEQYF.

The chain recombines TRBV12-3 or TRBV12-4 with TRBJ2-4, with 7 bases that match TRBD2. This CDR3 is built from 17 residues. The ends lost 6 bases at V and 4 bases at J; junction bases unmatched: 15. CDR3 amino acids: CASRISGLGGGKNIQYF. CDR3 in DNA: TGTGCCAGCAGGATCTCTGGGCTGGGGGGGGGGAAAAACATTCAGTACTTC.

This clonotype was seen a few times. J is TRBJ1-2 and V is TRBV25-1, with D possibly TRBD1 on 5 matching bases. The V gene's germline CDR1 is MGHDK and CDR2 SYGVNS. Trimming removed 1 base at V and 0 bases at J, with 15 bases between. The CDR3 runs to 17 residues. The CDR3 loop is CASSEFGGKEANYGYTF. CDR3 coding DNA: TGTGCCAGCAGTGAATTTGGGGGGAAGGAGGCTAACTATGGCTACACCTTC.